The sequence of this T cell receptor beta chain was determined in a study of blood T cell repertoires in COVID-19. Study at large: Spain, Italy and the United States supplied samples that represented acute and convalescent COVID-19.

One Seattle source followed patients from active infection through their disease course. Original handling: Amplification of reference gene primers provided the estimated nucleated cell counts. Using immunoSEQ multiplex PCR, the repertoire was profiled, and TCRdb retains in-frame clones only, with some absent. The DNA was the basis for D and trimming; V, J and clone size are from that table. The profile covers 200,000 to 250,000 clones, with roughly nine tenths appearing a single time and about 0.8% taken by the ten largest. The ends were cut back, 3 bases at V and 5 bases at J, with 8 bases in the middle. This CDR3 region has 11 residues. Looked up from germline, CDR1 is DFQATT and CDR2 is SNEGSKA (reference sequence). A note on this clone: Different DNA sequences within this sample yield the same CDR3.

Sequenced sample: peripheral blood. The TCR originated in a man in his sixties with COVID-19, enrolled during active disease. This rearrangement joins TRBV20-1 to TRBJ2-7; D is undetermined. Here the CDR3 reads CSARSGHEQYF. The CDR3 region has the DNA TGCAGTGCTAGGAGTGGGCACGAGCAGTACTTC.